The clone carrying this T cell receptor beta chain was seen only once. Its antigen is as yet unknown. PCR involved 60 Vbeta and 13 Jbeta primers. Source study methods: About 11 million shared chains were among the approximately 87 million unique TCR beta chains that a later analysis counted. The protocol was immunoSEQ multiplex PCR, while the TCRdb copy is restricted to in-frame clones and leaves out a portion. That table is the source of V, J and clone size, and D and trimming were worked out from the DNA. The sample carries fewer than 200,000 clones, around 83% recorded once. The V gene lost 8 bases and the J gene lost 1 base, with 15 bases spanning the gap. CDR1 SNHLY and CDR2 FYNNEI come from the germline V gene. The CDR3 contains 15 residues. This sample is part of a study of cytomegalovirus exposure and HLA in healthy donors. Study-wide results and caveats: Using a false discovery rate of 0.05, a later analysis showed that 16,951 TCR beta sequences were associated with HLA alleles. Sequencing depth across donors, presence/absence analyses assumed, was roughly uniform. The authors later found most CMV-associated TCR beta chains appeared HLA-restricted.

The TCR originated in a man aged 45-60 years in good health and CMV-seronegative. The V call is TRBV2, the J call TRBJ2-1, with D tentatively TRBD1 (5 bases). Material for sequencing was PBMCs. The CDR3 bases are TGTGCCAGCTCTAACCAGGGAACGTCCTACAATGAGCAGTTCTTC. Its translation is CASSNQGTSYNEQFF.